The next 9 T cell receptor beta chains were all read from a single sample in a study of T cell responses to AZD1222 COVID-19 vaccine. Generated by immunoSEQ multiplex PCR, the TCRdb table keeps only in-frame clones and is missing some. The data show roughly 98,000 clones, roughly 86% seen once. Sequencing was performed on peripheral blood, taken 28 days after the second AZD1222 dose. These receptors came from an adult who received the AZD1222 COVID-19 vaccine.

This chain joins TRBV2 and TRBJ2-7; 11 bases are a match to TRBD2. The V segment lost 4 bases and the J segment 3 bases; nucleotides outside the gene matches: 5. The CDR3 is 15 residues long. Germline V gene sequence: CDR1 SNHLY, CDR2 FYNNEI. The CDR3 region is CASSAPGLAVYEQYF. The CDR3 DNA is TGTGCCAGCAGTGCTCCGGGACTAGCGGTCTACGAGCAGTACTTC.

The chain is built from TRBV7-9 and TRBJ2-7; perhaps TRBD1 as D (5 bases). V lost 5 bases, J lost 2 bases, and 16 bases lay in between. This CDR3 region has 15 residues. Germline assignment: CDR1 SEHNR and CDR2 FQNEAQ (reference sequence). This chain's CDR3 is CASSQGNPNTYEQYF. As DNA, the CDR3 is TGTGCCAGCAGCCAGGGTAATCCTAATACCTACGAGCAGTACTTC.

This clone was recorded only once. The rearrangement uses TRBV5-4 and TRBJ1-6, with 10 nucleotides matching TRBD1. V lost 0 bases to trimming and J lost 8 bases; unmatched junction nucleotides: 8. The germline V gene encodes CDR1 SGHNT and CDR2 YYREEE (reference sequence). There are 17 residues in the CDR3. This CDR3 is CASSLVPTGGRYSPLHF. CDR3 in DNA: TGTGCCAGCAGCTTGGTGCCGACAGGGGGCAGGTATTCACCCCTCCACTTT.

The chain recombines TRBV14 with TRBJ2-3, with no clear D. CDR1 SGHDN and CDR2 FVKESK come from the germline V gene. The CDR3 covers 14 residues. Trimming removed 0 bases at V and 7 bases at J, with 11 bases between. DNA of the CDR3: TGTGCCAGCAGCCAAGATCGCGTAGTAAATACGCAGTATTTT. This translates into CASSQDRVVNTQYF.

The genes are TRBV11-2 and TRBJ2-7; 8 nucleotides align to TRBD1. V shed 8 bases, J shed 1 base, and the junction held 13 bases outside the gene matches. The germline V gene has CDR1 SGHAT and CDR2 FQNNGV. CDR3 length: 16 amino acids. This chain's CDR3 is CASAFPLGTGSYEQYF. CDR3 DNA: TGTGCCAGCGCCTTCCCTCTGGGGACAGGTTCCTACGAGCAGTACTTC.

The V and J genes are TRBV6-5 and TRBJ2-5, with D tentatively TRBD2 (5 bases). V gave up 6 bases and J gave up 4 bases, with 12 bases separating them. The CDR3 length is 13 residues. CDR1 is MNHEY, CDR2 SVGAGI, per germline. The chain's CDR3 is CASRTGVPETQYF. The DNA for the CDR3 is TGTGCCAGCAGAACCGGGGTACCAGAGACCCAGTACTTC.

The V and J genes are TRBV9 and TRBJ2-2; D remains ambiguous. The germline V and J ends were trimmed by 0 bases and 1 base, with 7 bases remaining between them. This CDR3 has 15 residues. Germline V lookup: CDR1 SGDLS, CDR2 YYNGEE. In DNA, the CDR3 is TGTGCCAGCAGCGTAGTGCATCAGAACACCGGGGAGCTGTTTTTT. This codes for CASSVVHQNTGELFF.

The chain recombines TRBV5-1 with TRBJ1-2; perhaps TRBD1 as D (6 bases). The V gene lost 3 bases and the J gene lost 1 base, with 19 bases spanning the gap. CDR3 length: 17 amino acids. The germline gives CDR1 SGHRS, CDR2 YFSETQ. CDR3 sequence (DNA): TGCGCCAGCAGCTCGTTGGGGGGCCTAGTCAATAACTATGGCTACACCTTC. Translation gives CASSSLGGLVNNYGYTF.

This sequence joins TRBV5-6 and TRBJ2-7; 10 nucleotides align to TRBD1. Germline lookup yields CDR1 SGHDT and CDR2 YYEEEE. The CDR3 extends over 15 amino acids. J gave up 2 bases and V 2 bases, and 4 bases lay outside the gene matches. DNA for the CDR3: TGTGCCAGCAGCTTAGACAGGGGGCTCGCCTACGAGCAGTACTTC. Its translation: CASSLDRGLAYEQYF. Drawing the rest from reference TRBV5-6 and TRBJ2-7, the complete variable domain is DAGVTQSPTHLIKTRGQQVTLRCSPKSGHDTVSWYQQALGQGPQFIFQYYEEEERQRGNFPDRFSGHQFPNYSSELNVNALLLGDSALYLCASSLDRGLAYEQYFGPGTRLTVT.